A selection of T cell receptor beta chains follows, all from one sample in a study of blood T cell repertoires in COVID-19. Libraries were prepared by immunoSEQ multiplex PCR; TCRdb keeps only in-frame clonotypes and omits some of them. The sample yields around 97,000 clones, more than 85% seen once. Sequencing input: peripheral blood. Source of these receptors: a human donor in a cohort sampled during active COVID-19. Each CDR3 is given with its conserved first and last residue. A D gene is named only where the DNA matches it firmly. Part of the rows lack a size; the others show once, few, many or a class for expanded clones.

v_call: TRBV27; clone_size: few; j_call: TRBJ1-2; d_call: -; cdr3_nt: TGTGCCGTCCGAGAGGGAGGAAACTATGGCTACACCTTC; cdr3_aa: CAVREGGNYGYTF
v_call: TRBV19; clone_size: -; j_call: TRBJ1-1; d_call: -; cdr3_nt: TGTGCCAGTAGTATTGGCAGTGGGAACACTGAAGCTTTCTTT; cdr3_aa: CASSIGSGNTEAFF
v_call: TRBV24-1; clone_size: -; j_call: TRBJ2-7; d_call: -; cdr3_nt: TGTGCCACCAGTGATACAAACCCGGGAGCGGGCGAGCAGTACTTC; cdr3_aa: CATSDTNPGAGEQYF
v_call: TRBV11-2; clone_size: -; j_call: TRBJ1-1; d_call: -; cdr3_nt: TGTGCCAGCATGAGTTTTCTGAAGCCGGGAGCTAACACTGAAGCTTTCTTT; cdr3_aa: CASMSFLKPGANTEAFF
v_call: TRBV4-1; clone_size: -; j_call: TRBJ2-7; d_call: -; cdr3_nt: TGCGCCAGCAGCCAAGTCGGGAGAGGTACCTACGAGCAGTACTTC; cdr3_aa: CASSQVGRGTYEQYF
v_call: TRBV2; clone_size: once; j_call: TRBJ1-5; d_call: TRBD1; cdr3_nt: TGTGCCAGCACGTCAGGGGGCGGTCAGCCCCAGCATTTT; cdr3_aa: CASTSGGGQPQHF
v_call: TRBV9; clone_size: -; j_call: TRBJ2-1; d_call: TRBD1; cdr3_nt: TGTGCCAGCAGCGCCCGACAGGGGGCATCCTACAATGAGCAGTTCTTC; cdr3_aa: CASSARQGASYNEQFF
v_call: TRBV2; clone_size: -; j_call: TRBJ2-2; d_call: -; cdr3_nt: TGTGCCAGCAGGGGGCGCGGGGACACCGGGGAGCTGTTTTTT; cdr3_aa: CASRGRGDTGELFF
v_call: TRBV29-1; clone_size: -; j_call: TRBJ2-3; d_call: TRBD2; cdr3_nt: TGCAGCCCCCTGCGGGCTAGCGGGGGGGTCACAGATACGCAGTATTTT; cdr3_aa: CSPLRASGGVTDTQYF
v_call: TRBV7-2; clone_size: -; j_call: TRBJ1-5; d_call: -; cdr3_nt: TGTGCCAGCAGCCTACTCTATTCGCCCCAGCATTTT; cdr3_aa: CASSLLYSPQHF
v_call: TRBV28; clone_size: -; j_call: TRBJ1-6; d_call: TRBD1; cdr3_nt: TGTGCCAGCAGTTCCCGACAGGGGGCTTATAATTCACCCCTCCACTTT; cdr3_aa: CASSSRQGAYNSPLHF
v_call: TRBV9; clone_size: -; j_call: TRBJ2-7; d_call: -; cdr3_nt: TGTGCCAGCAGCCCCGGGTCGGCCTACGAGCAGTACTTC; cdr3_aa: CASSPGSAYEQYF
v_call: TRBV7-9; clone_size: -; j_call: TRBJ1-1; d_call: -; cdr3_nt: TGTGCCAGCAGCTTAACCACAAACACTGAAGCTTTCTTT; cdr3_aa: CASSLTTNTEAFF
v_call: TRBV28; clone_size: many; j_call: TRBJ2-3; d_call: TRBD1; cdr3_nt: TGTGCCAGCAGTTCGCCGGGACAGCCCACAGATACGCAGTATTTT; cdr3_aa: CASSSPGQPTDTQYF
v_call: TRBV10-3; clone_size: -; j_call: TRBJ1-2; d_call: -; cdr3_nt: TGTGCCATCAGTTTTTCAGGGGAACTCCTAGGCTACACCTTC; cdr3_aa: CAISFSGELLGYTF
v_call: TRBV7-9; clone_size: -; j_call: TRBJ2-1; d_call: -; cdr3_nt: TGTGCCAGCAGCTTAGGGCTAGCTCACTTATACAATGAGCAGTTCTTC; cdr3_aa: CASSLGLAHLYNEQFF
v_call: TRBV6-5; clone_size: -; j_call: TRBJ1-1; d_call: -; cdr3_nt: TGTGCCAGCAGTTTGGTACGCGGCACTGAAGCTTTCTTT; cdr3_aa: CASSLVRGTEAFF
v_call: TRBV3-1/TRBV3-2; clone_size: -; j_call: TRBJ2-2; d_call: -; cdr3_nt: TGTGCCAGCAGCCCAGGACAGAACATGAACACCGGGGAGCTGTTTTTT; cdr3_aa: CASSPGQNMNTGELFF
v_call: TRBV9; clone_size: once; j_call: TRBJ2-7; d_call: -; cdr3_nt: TGTGCCAGCAGCGGGGCACAGGGTCTTGGTTTTTACGAGCAGTACTTC; cdr3_aa: CASSGAQGLGFYEQYF
v_call: TRBV13; clone_size: -; j_call: TRBJ2-7; d_call: -; cdr3_nt: TGTGCCAGCAGCTTAGGCGGTCACTCCGAGCAGTACTTC; cdr3_aa: CASSLGGHSEQYF
v_call: TRBV9; clone_size: once; j_call: TRBJ2-1; d_call: -; cdr3_nt: TGTGCCAGCAGCACGCACGGGACTCGCAATGAGCAGTTCTTC; cdr3_aa: CASSTHGTRNEQFF
v_call: TRBV9; clone_size: -; j_call: TRBJ2-1; d_call: TRBD2; cdr3_nt: TGTGCCAGCAGCGTAGTAGCGGGGAGCGATGAGCAGTTCTTC; cdr3_aa: CASSVVAGSDEQFF
v_call: TRBV24-1; clone_size: -; j_call: TRBJ2-3; d_call: -; cdr3_nt: TGTGCCACCAGTGTACGGAGTGGCACAGATACGCAGTATTTT; cdr3_aa: CATSVRSGTDTQYF
v_call: TRBV11-2; clone_size: -; j_call: TRBJ1-4; d_call: TRBD1; cdr3_nt: TGTGCCAGCGCCGACAGGGGGGAGTCTGAAAAACTGTTTTTT; cdr3_aa: CASADRGESEKLFF
v_call: TRBV7-8; clone_size: -; j_call: TRBJ1-4; d_call: TRBD1; cdr3_nt: TGTGCCAGCAGCTTAGGCATAGACAGGGGGTCTGAAAAACTGTTTTTT; cdr3_aa: CASSLGIDRGSEKLFF
v_call: TRBV2; clone_size: once; j_call: TRBJ2-2; d_call: TRBD1; cdr3_nt: TGTGCCAGCAGTGGGGACAGGGGGCTCACCGGGGAGCTGTTTTTT; cdr3_aa: CASSGDRGLTGELFF
v_call: TRBV7-2; clone_size: -; j_call: TRBJ1-2; d_call: -; cdr3_nt: TGTGCCAGCAGCTTTTCGTTTTCTAACTATGGCTACACCTTC; cdr3_aa: CASSFSFSNYGYTF
v_call: TRBV6-6; clone_size: -; j_call: TRBJ2-1; d_call: TRBD2; cdr3_nt: TGTGCCAGCAGTTACTCGGGGGGGACTAGGAACAATGAGCAGTTCTTC; cdr3_aa: CASSYSGGTRNNEQFF
v_call: TRBV7-2; clone_size: -; j_call: TRBJ2-1; d_call: -; cdr3_nt: TGTGCCAGCAGCTTTTCGGGGAACAATGAGCAGTTCTTC; cdr3_aa: CASSFSGNNEQFF
v_call: TRBV7-9; clone_size: -; j_call: TRBJ2-3; d_call: TRBD2; cdr3_nt: TGTGCCAGCAGCCATAGCGGGAGGAGCACAGATACGCAGTATTTT; cdr3_aa: CASSHSGRSTDTQYF
v_call: TRBV28; clone_size: -; j_call: TRBJ2-3; d_call: -; cdr3_nt: TGTGCCAGCAGTTTTGATCCAGGAACAGATACGCAGTATTTT; cdr3_aa: CASSFDPGTDTQYF
v_call: TRBV18; clone_size: -; j_call: TRBJ2-7; d_call: TRBD1; cdr3_nt: TGTGCCAGCTCAGCGTCGGACAGGGGCTACGAGCAGTACTTC; cdr3_aa: CASSASDRGYEQYF
v_call: TRBV11-1; clone_size: -; j_call: TRBJ2-5; d_call: TRBD2; cdr3_nt: TGTGCCAGCAGCTTAGGGTCTAGCGGGGCCCAAGAGACCCAGTACTTC; cdr3_aa: CASSLGSSGAQETQYF
v_call: TRBV13; clone_size: -; j_call: TRBJ1-1; d_call: -; cdr3_nt: TGTGCCAGCAGCTCTCTTGGGGGGGGCACTGAAGCTTTCTTT; cdr3_aa: CASSSLGGGTEAFF
v_call: TRBV27; clone_size: -; j_call: TRBJ2-2; d_call: TRBD1; cdr3_nt: TGTGCCAGCAGCCCCTTGGACAGGGTTGAGACCGGGGAGCTGTTTTTT; cdr3_aa: CASSPLDRVETGELFF
v_call: TRBV7-9; clone_size: -; j_call: TRBJ2-1; d_call: -; cdr3_nt: TGTGCCAGCAGCCATGGGGGGAGGAATGAGCAGTTCTTC; cdr3_aa: CASSHGGRNEQFF
v_call: TRBV7-6; clone_size: -; j_call: TRBJ1-1; d_call: TRBD1; cdr3_nt: TGTGCCAGCAGCTTAACCCCGGACAGGGCCCCCACTGAAGCTTTCTTT; cdr3_aa: CASSLTPDRAPTEAFF
v_call: TRBV7-9; clone_size: -; j_call: TRBJ1-1; d_call: TRBD1; cdr3_nt: TGTGCCAGCAGCCGGGGGACAGGGGGAGATGTCACTGAAGCTTTCTTT; cdr3_aa: CASSRGTGGDVTEAFF
v_call: TRBV30; clone_size: -; j_call: TRBJ1-4; d_call: -; cdr3_nt: TGTGCCTGGAGTGTTGGGGGCGCTGGGGGAGGGGAAAAACTGTTTTTT; cdr3_aa: CAWSVGGAGGGEKLFF
v_call: TRBV19; clone_size: -; j_call: TRBJ1-2; d_call: -; cdr3_nt: TGTGCCAGTTGGACACAGGGCTATGGCTACACCTTC; cdr3_aa: CASWTQGYGYTF
v_call: TRBV4-1; clone_size: -; j_call: TRBJ1-5; d_call: -; cdr3_nt: TGCGCCAGCAGCGAGCGAGGGGGGGGCGTCAATCAGCCCCAGCATTTT; cdr3_aa: CASSERGGGVNQPQHF
v_call: TRBV3-1/TRBV3-2; clone_size: -; j_call: TRBJ2-2; d_call: -; cdr3_nt: TGTGCCAGCAGCCAATCGGGGTTGACCGGGGAGCTGTTTTTT; cdr3_aa: CASSQSGLTGELFF
v_call: TRBV7-2; clone_size: -; j_call: TRBJ2-1; d_call: -; cdr3_nt: TGTGCCAGCAGCTTAGCTAGCGGTTACAATGAGCAGTTCTTC; cdr3_aa: CASSLASGYNEQFF
v_call: TRBV6-5; clone_size: -; j_call: TRBJ2-2; d_call: TRBD2; cdr3_nt: TGTGCCAGCAGCCCCGGACTAGCGGGGGCCGGGGAGCTGTTTTTT; cdr3_aa: CASSPGLAGAGELFF
v_call: TRBV18; clone_size: -; j_call: TRBJ1-1; d_call: -; cdr3_nt: TGTGCCAGCTCGACTAATTATGAAGCTTTCTTT; cdr3_aa: CASSTNYEAFF
v_call: TRBV6-2/TRBV6-3; clone_size: -; j_call: TRBJ2-2; d_call: -; cdr3_nt: TGTGCCAGCAGTTATTTTATCCCCGGGGAGCTGTTTTTT; cdr3_aa: CASSYFIPGELFF
v_call: TRBV7-9; clone_size: -; j_call: TRBJ2-7; d_call: -; cdr3_nt: TGTGCCAGCTTCCAGGCTCCCCCCTACGAGCAGTACTTC; cdr3_aa: CASFQAPPYEQYF
v_call: TRBV30; clone_size: few; j_call: TRBJ1-5; d_call: TRBD1; cdr3_nt: TGTGCCTGGAAAAAACCGGACAGGACCAATCAGCCCCAGCATTTT; cdr3_aa: CAWKKPDRTNQPQHF
v_call: TRBV4-1; clone_size: few; j_call: TRBJ1-2; d_call: TRBD1; cdr3_nt: TGCGCCAGCAGCCTACTTCCCGGGACAGGGGGTGGCTACACCTTC; cdr3_aa: CASSLLPGTGGGYTF
v_call: TRBV15; clone_size: once; j_call: TRBJ1-2; d_call: -; cdr3_nt: TGTGCCACCAGCAGAGATACCCGCAGGGCCTCTAACTATGGCTACACCTTC; cdr3_aa: CATSRDTRRASNYGYTF
v_call: TRBV7-6; clone_size: -; j_call: TRBJ2-2; d_call: -; cdr3_nt: TGTGCCAGCAGCTTAGGACCGGGACACGATAACACCGGGGAGCTGTTTTTT; cdr3_aa: CASSLGPGHDNTGELFF
v_call: TRBV6-5; clone_size: -; j_call: TRBJ2-1; d_call: TRBD1; cdr3_nt: TGTGCCAGCAGTTCGGAGGGACAGGGATCCTACAATGAGCAGTTCTTC; cdr3_aa: CASSSEGQGSYNEQFF
v_call: TRBV3-1/TRBV3-2; clone_size: -; j_call: TRBJ2-7; d_call: -; cdr3_nt: TGTGCCAGCAGCTCTCGGGTAGCGGTGTCCTACGAGCAGTACTTC; cdr3_aa: CASSSRVAVSYEQYF
v_call: TRBV7-3; clone_size: -; j_call: TRBJ2-7; d_call: TRBD2; cdr3_nt: TGTGCCAGCAGCTTATGGGGGGGAAACAACTACGAGCAGTACTTC; cdr3_aa: CASSLWGGNNYEQYF
v_call: TRBV5-1; clone_size: -; j_call: TRBJ1-2; d_call: -; cdr3_nt: TGCGCCAGCAGATCCCTCGACAGTCCTAACTATGGCTACACCTTC; cdr3_aa: CASRSLDSPNYGYTF
v_call: TRBV5-5; clone_size: -; j_call: TRBJ1-1; d_call: TRBD1; cdr3_nt: TGTGCCAGCAGCCTGGCATCGGACAGGTCGAACACTGAAGCTTTCTTT; cdr3_aa: CASSLASDRSNTEAFF
v_call: TRBV7-9; clone_size: few; j_call: TRBJ2-1; d_call: TRBD2; cdr3_nt: TGTGCCAGCAGCCATAGCGGGAAAGGATACAATGAGCAGTTCTTC; cdr3_aa: CASSHSGKGYNEQFF